One sample yielded the 5 T cell receptor beta chains listed below, sequenced in a study of CD8 T cells in Susac syndrome. Reverse transcription used about 0.45 to 1 ug RNA and random hexamers. TCRdb called the immunoSEQ multiplex PCR reads again in MiXCR, with one record for every CDR3 protein. The sample holds 90,000 to 110,000 distinct CDR3 sequences, roughly 95% seen once. What was sequenced was CD4+ T cells from PBMCs. These TCRs come from a human donor in good health.

This rearrangement joins TRBV10-3 to TRBJ1-6; tentatively, D is TRBD1 (5 bases). The V gene's germline CDR1 is ENHRY and CDR2 SYGVKD. V shed 6 bases and J shed 1 base, with 7 bases lying between them. The CDR3 runs 14 residues. The CDR3 region has the DNA TGTGCCATCAGAGGACAATCCTATAATTCACCCCTCCACTTT. It yields the protein CAIRGQSYNSPLHF.

The V gene is TRBV19, the J gene TRBJ2-7; TRBD1 or TRBD2 may be the D gene (7 bases each). V was cut by 5 bases and J by 7 bases, with 21 bases left in between. Germline CDR1 and CDR2: LNHDA and SQIVND (reference sequence). This CDR3 comprises 15 residues. The CDR3 is CASSRRTGRAGEQYF. The CDR3 DNA reads as TGTGCCAGTAGTCGTCGGACAGGTCGAGCGGGAGAGCAGTACTTC.

The chain combines TRBV14 with TRBJ2-7, with 14 bases matching TRBD2. CDR3 size: 15 residues. Germline-derived CDR1 and CDR2 are SGHDN and FVKESK. V trimming: 4 bases; J trimming: 7 bases; junction bases outside the gene matches: 6. CDR3 in DNA: TGTGCCAGCAGCCGCGGACTAGCGGGAGGAGAGGAGCAGTACTTC. Its translation is CASSRGLAGGEEQYF. The full variable domain, completed using reference TRBV14 and TRBJ2-7, is EAGVTQFPSHSVIEKGQTVTLRCDPISGHDNLYWYRRVMGKEIKFLLHFVKESKQDESGMPNNRFLAERTGGTYSTLKVQPAELEDSGVYFCASSRGLAGGEEQYFGPGTRLTVT.

This clonotype appeared once. The chain employs TRBV3-1 and TRBJ1-5, with a possible D match to TRBD1 (5 bases). Germline CDR1 LGHDT, CDR2 YNNKEL (reference sequence). The CDR3 is 12 amino acids. The germline V and J ends were trimmed by 3 bases and 11 bases, with 11 bases remaining between them. This CDR3 reads CASSQGQTAQHF. The CDR3 DNA reads TGTGCCAGCAGCCAGGGGCAGACAGCCCAGCATTTT.

This chain's CDR3 is CASSFLRDRVTEAFF. As DNA, the CDR3 is TGTGCCAGCAGCTTTCTAAGAGACAGGGTTACTGAAGCTTTCTTT. V gene TRBV5-6 combines with J gene TRBJ1-1, with 7 bases matching TRBD1. Per the germline V gene, CDR1 is SGHDT and CDR2 is YYEEEE. The CDR3 totals 15 residues. Trimming cost V 2 bases and J 5 bases; bases outside gene matches: 9.